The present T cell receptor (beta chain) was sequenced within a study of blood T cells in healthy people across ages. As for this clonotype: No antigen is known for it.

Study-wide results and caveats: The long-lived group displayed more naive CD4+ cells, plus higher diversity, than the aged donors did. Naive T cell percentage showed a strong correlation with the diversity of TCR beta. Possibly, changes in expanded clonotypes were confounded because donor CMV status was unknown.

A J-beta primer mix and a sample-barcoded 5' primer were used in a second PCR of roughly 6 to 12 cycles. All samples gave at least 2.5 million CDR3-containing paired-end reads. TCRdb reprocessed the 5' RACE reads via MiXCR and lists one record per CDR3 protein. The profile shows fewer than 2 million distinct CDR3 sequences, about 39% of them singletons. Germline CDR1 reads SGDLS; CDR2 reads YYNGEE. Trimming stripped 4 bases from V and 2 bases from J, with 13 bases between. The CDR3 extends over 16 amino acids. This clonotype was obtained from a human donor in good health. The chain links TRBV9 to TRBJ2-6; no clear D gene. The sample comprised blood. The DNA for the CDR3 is TGTGCCAGCAGCAGTTTCCTAGTTCCTGGGGCCAACGTCCTGACTTTC. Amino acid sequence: CASSSFLVPGANVLTF.